These T cell receptor beta chains were read from a single sample in a study of T cells in Graves' hyperthyroidism and ophthalmopathy. TCRdb reprocessed the multiplex PCR reads via MiXCR and lists one record per CDR3 protein. Of hundreds of thousands of distinct CDR3 sequences in the sample, about 15% were seen once. Sequenced input: blood. These receptors were taken from a woman between 40 and 50 years old with Graves' ophthalmopathy. Each CDR3 is given with its conserved first and last residue. The D gene is left open where the match is weak. Size values are once, few and many counts, or a class for expanded clones, and some rows have none.

TRBJ2-5 | TRBV6-2/TRBV6-3 | few | . | TGTGCCAGACCCCGGGACTCCGAAGAGACCCAGTACTTC | CARPRDSEETQYF
TRBJ2-5 | TRBV29-1 | many | . | TGCAGCGTTGTGGAACTATTGGGGGAGACCCAGTACTTC | CSVVELLGETQYF
TRBJ2-5 | TRBV9 | many | . | TGTGCCAGCGCTACCGAAGGGCGAGAGACCCAGTACTTC | CASATEGRETQYF
TRBJ2-1 | TRBV9 | many | TRBD1 | TGTGCCAGCAGCATGACAGGGAGCAATGAGCAGTTCTTC | CASSMTGSNEQFF
TRBJ2-7 | TRBV12-3/TRBV12-4 | many | TRBD2 | TGTGCCAGCAGCCTTAGGGGGAGCGGGAGTCCCTACGAGCAGTACTTC | CASSLRGSGSPYEQYF
TRBJ1-1 | TRBV10-3 | many | . | TGTGCCATCAGGGACTTTACAGGGAGCCGCACTGAAGCTTTCTTT | CAIRDFTGSRTEAFF
TRBJ2-7 | TRBV6-1 | many | TRBD1 | TGTGCCAGCAGTGGGGAGGACAGGGGGCCAGGCGAGCAGTACTTC | CASSGEDRGPGEQYF
TRBJ1-5 | TRBV12-3/TRBV12-4 | . | . | TGTGCCAGCAGGAGAAAGAGGGACAGCAATCAGCCCCAGCATTTT | CASRRKRDSNQPQHF
TRBJ2-5 | TRBV20-1 | many | . | TGCAGTGCTAGAGGAAGTTCCCGAATAGAGACCCAGTACTTC | CSARGSSRIETQYF
TRBJ2-5 | TRBV7-2 | few | . | TGTGCCAGCAGCCCGTACAGGGAAGAGACCCAGTACTTC | CASSPYREETQYF
TRBJ1-3 | TRBV2 | many | . | TGTGCCAGTACATTTTTCTCTGGAAACACCATATATTTT | CASTFFSGNTIYF
TRBJ2-7 | TRBV20-1 | . | . | TGCAGTGCTTGGGGCGGGACGCGCTACGAGCAGTACTTC | CSAWGGTRYEQYF
TRBJ1-5 | TRBV5-1 | . | TRBD1 | TGCGCCAGCAGCGCTGGGACAGGGATGGATCAGCCCCAGCATTTT | CASSAGTGMDQPQHF
TRBJ2-5 | TRBV6-5 | many | . | TGTGCCAGCAGCCTAGCGTACCAAGAGACCCAGTACTTC | CASSLAYQETQYF
TRBJ2-7 | TRBV12-3/TRBV12-4 | few | TRBD1 | TGTGCCAGCAGCCGAGAGACAGGGGGCCAATGGGAGCAGTACTTC | CASSRETGGQWEQYF
TRBJ2-7 | TRBV20-1 | . | TRBD2 | TGCAGTGCTAGAGATTCTAGCGGGAATACCTACGAGCAGTACTTC | CSARDSSGNTYEQYF
TRBJ1-5 | TRBV9 | many | . | TGTGCCAGCAGCGTAGAACCCGCTCAGCCCCAGCATTTT | CASSVEPAQPQHF
TRBJ2-7 | TRBV30 | many | TRBD1 | TGTGCCTGGACGGGACAGGGTAGCGTCGTGCAGTACTTC | CAWTGQGSVVQYF
TRBJ1-1 | TRBV28 | . | . | TGTGCCAGCAGTTTATCCCACCAGGCTGAAGCTTTCTTT | CASSLSHQAEAFF
TRBJ1-2 | TRBV15 | many | . | TGTGCCACCAGCAGGGGCGGACAGCCCTATGGCTACACCTTC | CATSRGGQPYGYTF
TRBJ1-5 | TRBV24-1 | many | . | TGTGCCACCAGTGGGAACAGGGATAGCAATCAGCCCCAGCATTTT | CATSGNRDSNQPQHF
TRBJ1-5 | TRBV12-3/TRBV12-4 | many | TRBD1 | TGTGCCAGCAGTAGACAGGGCAGAGGAAGTAATCAGCCCCAGCATTTT | CASSRQGRGSNQPQHF